The 27 T cell receptor beta chains in this list originate from one sample, sequenced in a study of blood T cell repertoires in COVID-19. Here immunoSEQ multiplex PCR was the method, and the copy in TCRdb shows in-frame clones only, minus some. Among under 300,000 clones, over 75% were seen once, and the ten largest hold about 11%. Source material: peripheral blood. These TCRs come from a woman in her 70s with acute or convalescent COVID-19.

The count of this clone is one. The V gene is TRBV19, the J gene TRBJ2-7, with 11 positions matching TRBD1. Germline V gives CDR1 LNHDA, CDR2 SQIVND (reference sequence). The V segment lost 8 bases and the J segment 6 bases; nucleotides outside the gene matches: 9. The CDR3 consists of 14 residues. CDR3 bases: TGTGCCAGTGGTAAGGGACAGGGGGTCTCCGAGCAGTACTTC. Amino acids: CASGKGQGVSEQYF.

This clone was seen a single time. The identical CDR3 is also encoded by other nucleotide sequences in the sample. The chain is built from TRBV27 and TRBJ1-1; 8 bases fit TRBD1. The germline CDR1 and CDR2 sequences are MNHEY and SMNVEV (reference sequence). J lost 3 bases, V lost 6 bases, and 6 bases had no gene match. This CDR3 is built from 14 residues. CDR3 in amino acids: CASSHRGRDTEAFF. In nucleotides, the CDR3 is TGTGCCAGCAGCCACAGGGGGAGGGACACTGAAGCTTTCTTT.

This chain connects TRBV9 to TRBJ2-2; D not certain. Germline values: CDR1 SGDLS, CDR2 YYNGEE. The ends were cut back, 0 bases at V and 3 bases at J, with 9 bases in the middle. This CDR3 is 15 amino acids long. In nucleotides, the CDR3 is TGTGCCAGCAGCGTAGGTGTGAGCGACACCGGGGAGCTGTTTTTT. It translates to CASSVGVSDTGELFF.

V and J are TRBV5-8 and TRBJ2-1; a possible D gene is TRBD2 (6 bases). Germline values: CDR1 SGHTS, CDR2 YDEGEE. The CDR3 loop spans 15 amino acids. The ends were cut back, 5 bases at V and 0 bases at J, with 12 bases in the middle. The CDR3 sequence is CASRRQGGSYNEQFF. CDR3 sequence (DNA): TGTGCCAGCAGACGTCAGGGAGGCTCCTACAATGAGCAGTTCTTC.

This chain uses TRBV3-1 (or the pseudogene TRBV3-2) with TRBJ2-7, with TRBD1 as a possible D gene (5 bases). Germline-derived CDR1 and CDR2 are LGHDT and YNNKEL (reference sequence). The length of the CDR3 is 14 residues. V dropped 3 bases and J dropped 2 bases, with 11 bases sitting between them. The CDR3 protein is CASSHDSYTYEQYF. The CDR3 bases are TGTGCCAGCAGCCATGACAGTTACACCTACGAGCAGTACTTC.

V usage is TRBV6-2 or TRBV6-3 and J usage is TRBJ1-4; 7 bases agree with TRBD1. V lost 0 bases, J lost 5 bases, and 9 bases stayed unmatched. CDR1 is MNHEY, CDR2 SVGEGT, per germline. The CDR3 contains 17 residues. This CDR3 is CASSYSGTDRWNEKLFF. Written as DNA, the CDR3 is TGTGCCAGCAGTTACTCGGGGACGGACAGGTGGAATGAAAAACTGTTTTTT.

The chain employs TRBV7-9 and TRBJ2-3; 7 bases map to TRBD2. The CDR3 is 15 amino acids. V shed 2 bases, J shed 2 bases, and the junction held 4 bases outside the gene matches. CDR1 and CDR2 (germline): SEHNR, FQNEAQ (reference sequence). This chain's CDR3 is CASSLKRGDTDTQYF. The CDR3 nucleotides are TGTGCCAGCAGCTTAAAACGGGGGGACACAGATACGCAGTATTTT.

V gene TRBV24-1 combines with J gene TRBJ1-2, with 10 bases fitting TRBD1. Germline CDR1 reads KGHDR; CDR2 reads SFDVKD. The V gene end was trimmed by 4 bases and the J gene end by 8 bases; junction bases not matched to a gene: 9. The CDR3 loop spans 15 amino acids. CDR3 in DNA: TGTGCCACCAGTGACCCAAGACAGGGGGCTGGCGGCTACACCTTC. Translation gives CATSDPRQGAGGYTF.

The rearrangement uses TRBV5-1 and TRBJ2-2; maybe TRBD2 (6 bases). This CDR3 has 17 residues. V was cut by 0 bases and J by 1 base, with 13 bases left in between. Germline CDR1 and CDR2: SGHRS and YFSETQ. Here the CDR3 DNA reads TGCGCCAGCAGCTTGGCCCGGGAGAGCTTGAACACCGGGGAGCTGTTTTTT. Protein: CASSLARESLNTGELFF.

The chain links TRBV2 to TRBJ1-2; D gene uncertain. The CDR3 runs to 14 residues. Germline CDR1 reads SNHLY; CDR2 reads FYNNEI. Trimming removed 7 bases from V and 0 bases from J, with 12 bases in between. The CDR3 here is CASNSREANYGYTF. The DNA of the CDR3 is TGTGCCAGCAATTCCCGGGAAGCTAACTATGGCTACACCTTC.

This clone appeared a few times. This sequence joins TRBV5-6 and TRBJ1-2; a weak D match, TRBD1 (6 bases). The CDR3 is 16 amino acids. The V and J ends lost 2 bases and 5 bases respectively, with 19 bases between them. CDR1 is SGHDT, CDR2 YYEEEE, per germline. The CDR3 sequence is CASSLNEDSPIYGYTF. DNA for the CDR3: TGTGCCAGCAGCTTAAATGAGGACAGTCCGATTTATGGCTACACCTTC.

V usage is TRBV6-2 or TRBV6-3 and J usage is TRBJ2-7; the D is unclear. Trimming took 2 bases from V and 4 from J, leaving 9 bases between them. The germline V gene has CDR1 MNHEY and CDR2 SVGEGT. The CDR3 loop spans 13 amino acids. The CDR3 coding sequence is TGTGCCAGCAGTTACGGCAGCAGGTACGAGCAGTACTTC. It specifies CASSYGSRYEQYF.

The chain recombines TRBV5-1 with TRBJ2-7, with TRBD1 matching 7 bases. V trimming: 4 bases; J trimming: 5 bases; junction bases outside the gene matches: 3. Germline assignment: CDR1 SGHRS and CDR2 YFSETQ. The CDR3 is 12 residues long. The DNA of the CDR3 is TGCGCCAGCAGCCCCGACAGGGACGAGCAGTACTTC. As protein: CASSPDRDEQYF.

The chain joins TRBV30 to TRBJ1-1; D remains unclear. The V end lost 6 bases, the J end lost 10 bases, and 18 bases lay between the germline ends. CDR3 length equals 12 residues. Germline V gene data show CDR1 as GTSNPN and CDR2 as SVGIG (reference sequence). The CDR3 DNA follows: TGTGCCTGTACCCCAGGTAAAACGGTAGCTTTCTTT. It codes for CACTPGKTVAFF.

The CDR3 DNA is TGCGCCAGCAGCTTCTCGGACAGGGCGCCGACCCAGTACTTC. Translation gives CASSFSDRAPTQYF. The chain has TRBV5-1 and TRBJ2-5; 8 bases match TRBD1. The CDR3 is 14 amino acids. In germline, CDR1 is SGHRS, CDR2 YFSETQ. Germline trimming cut 2 bases from V and 7 bases from J; bases unmatched to any gene: 7.

This clone occurred once. The chain has TRBV19 and TRBJ2-3; 8 bases fit TRBD2. The V segment lost 8 bases and the J segment 1 base; nucleotides outside the gene matches: 5. The V gene's germline CDR1 is LNHDA and CDR2 SQIVND (reference sequence). The CDR3 is made up of 14 amino acids. CDR3 in amino acids: CASSRTSRTDTQYF. The CDR3, as DNA: TGTGCCAGTTCCCGGACTAGCCGCACAGATACGCAGTATTTT. The variable domain in full, completed from reference TRBV19 and TRBJ2-3, reads DGGITQSPKYLFRKEGQNVTLSCEQNLNHDAMYWYRQDPGQGLRLIYYSQIVNDFQKGDIAEGYSVSREKKESFPLTVTSAQKNPTAFYLCASSRTSRTDTQYFGPGTRLTVL.

The gene calls are TRBV6-4 and TRBJ1-1; D is unclear. This CDR3 is 12 amino acids long. Germline V gene sequence: CDR1 MRHNA, CDR2 SNTAGT. Trimming shortened V by 4 bases and J by 12 bases, and 15 bases separated the two germline ends. The CDR3 coding sequence is TGTGCCAGCAGTGCCGGGTTTCCGCCGACTTTCTTT. This encodes CASSAGFPPTFF.

The gene calls are TRBV10-3 and TRBJ2-5; TRBD2 matches 10 bases. The CDR3 is 12 amino acids. The J segment lost 5 bases and the V segment lost 10 bases, leaving 4 bases of the junction unmatched. Germline V gene lookup returns CDR1 ENHRY and CDR2 SYGVKD. CDR3 in amino acids: CATRAGGETQYF. The CDR3 DNA reads TGTGCCACCCGAGCGGGGGGGGAGACCCAGTACTTC.

The V and J genes are TRBV7-9 and TRBJ1-1; D not certain. Per germline, CDR1 SEHNR and CDR2 FQNEAQ (reference sequence). V was shortened by 8 bases and J by 1 base, with 8 bases between the two germline ends. CDR3 length: 12 amino acids. The CDR3 DNA follows: TGTGCCAGCGGTCGAGGGAACACTGAAGCTTTCTTT. Its protein product is CASGRGNTEAFF.

This sequence joins TRBV2 and TRBJ1-5; D gene unclear. V lost 7 bases and J 1 base, leaving 14 bases between the germline ends. The CDR3 spans 15 residues. The germline gives CDR1 SNHLY, CDR2 FYNNEI. This CDR3 is CASNTGPGSNQPQHF. DNA of the CDR3: TGTGCCAGCAACACGGGTCCCGGGAGCAATCAGCCCCAGCATTTT.

This clone was observed once. This chain links TRBV18 with TRBJ2-4, with TRBD1 matching over 9 bases. Looked up from germline, CDR1 is KGHSH and CDR2 is LQKENI. This CDR3 has 19 residues. V dropped 3 bases and J dropped 2; count of bases not matched to a gene: 14. The CDR3 region is CASSPALLTGGFSKNIQYF. CDR3 in DNA: TGTGCCAGCTCACCCGCTCTCTTGACAGGGGGTTTCTCCAAAAACATTCAGTACTTC. The whole variable domain, remainder taken from reference TRBV18 and TRBJ2-4, is NAGVMQNPRHLVRRRGQEARLRCSPMKGHSHVYWYRQLPEEGLKFMVYLQKENIIDESGMPKERFSAEFPKEGPSILRIQQVVRGDSAAYFCASSPALLTGGFSKNIQYFGAGTRLSVL.

The rearrangement uses TRBV6-5 and TRBJ1-1; no firm D call. Germline lookup yields CDR1 MNHEY and CDR2 SVGAGI. The length of the CDR3 is 11 residues. Between the trimmed V and J ends, which lost 8 bases and 3 bases, there was a span of 7 bases. The CDR3 DNA reads TGTGCCAGCGTGAGGGACACTGAAGCTTTCTTT. It codes for CASVRDTEAFF.

This chain joins TRBV6-5 and TRBJ1-1; TRBD1 agrees at 9 bases. The trim removed 0 bases at V and 10 bases at J, leaving 12 bases unmatched. Germline CDR1 is MNHEY and CDR2 is SVGAGI. The CDR3 has 16 amino acids. CDR3 amino acids: CASSYSAGQGAPGAFF. CDR3 in DNA: TGTGCCAGCAGTTACTCCGCGGGACAGGGAGCCCCGGGAGCTTTCTTT.

This clone appeared a single time. The rearrangement links TRBV4-1 to TRBJ1-2; 8 nucleotides agree with TRBD1. From germline, CDR1 is MGHRA and CDR2 YSYEKL. V lost 2 bases to trimming and J lost 6 bases; unmatched junction nucleotides: 11. This CDR3 has 16 residues. CDR3 in DNA: TGCGCCAGCAGCCAAATATCCAGGGGGCGATTTAATGGCTACACCTTC. Translating it yields CASSQISRGRFNGYTF.

The chain joins TRBV15 to TRBJ2-1; no reliable D call. Germline CDR1 and CDR2: LNHNV and YYDKDF (reference sequence). CDR3 length: 14 residues. The V end lost 1 base, the J end lost 8 bases, and 12 bases lay between the germline ends. The CDR3 nucleotides are TGTGCCACCAGCAGAGGGCAGTTTGGTTATGAGCAGTTCTTC. Translation gives CATSRGQFGYEQFF.

This clone was detected only once. The gene calls are TRBV7-6 and TRBJ2-2, with TRBD1 matching 7 bases. V was pared by 6 bases and J by 5 bases, with 6 bases of the junction left unmatched. CDR1 SGHVS and CDR2 FNYEAQ come from the germline V gene. This CDR3 is built from 14 residues. The CDR3 DNA reads as TGTGCCAGCAGAACCGGGACAGATACCGGGGAGCTGTTTTTT. This translates into CASRTGTDTGELFF. Supplemented by reference TRBV7-6 and TRBJ2-2, the full variable domain reads GAGVSQSPRYKVTKRGQDVALRCDPISGHVSLYWYRQALGQGPEFLTYFNYEAQQDKSGLPNDRFSAERPEGSISTLTIQRTEQRDSAMYRCASRTGTDTGELFFGEGSRLTVL.

This clone was detected once. The V gene is TRBV5-1, the J gene TRBJ1-1, with a tentative D call TRBD1 (5 bases). Trimming took off 3 bases at V and 3 bases at J, with 18 bases between the two ends. The CDR3 length is 16 residues. Germline-derived CDR1 and CDR2 are SGHRS and YFSETQ. The CDR3 sequence: CASSSRLGARDTEAFF. The CDR3 DNA reads as TGCGCCAGCAGCTCCCGCCTAGGGGCTCGAGACACTGAAGCTTTCTTT.